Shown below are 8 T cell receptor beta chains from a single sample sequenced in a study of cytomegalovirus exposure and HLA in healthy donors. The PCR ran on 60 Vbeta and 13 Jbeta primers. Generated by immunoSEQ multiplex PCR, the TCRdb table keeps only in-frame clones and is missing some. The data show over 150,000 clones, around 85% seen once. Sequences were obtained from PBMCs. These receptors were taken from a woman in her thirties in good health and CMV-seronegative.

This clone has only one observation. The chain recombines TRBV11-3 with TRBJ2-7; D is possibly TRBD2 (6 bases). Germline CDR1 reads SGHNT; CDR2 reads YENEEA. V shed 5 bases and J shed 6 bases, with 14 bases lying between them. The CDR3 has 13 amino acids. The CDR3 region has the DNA TGTGCCAGCAGCAGCGGGCCTGTCGGCGAGCAGTACTTC. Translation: CASSSGPVGEQYF. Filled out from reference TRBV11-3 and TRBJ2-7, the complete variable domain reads EAGVVQSPRYKIIEKKQPVAFWCNPISGHNTLYWYLQNLGQGPELLIRYENEEAVDDSQLPKDRFSAERLKGVDSTLKIQPAELGDSAVYLCASSSGPVGEQYFGPGTRLTVT.

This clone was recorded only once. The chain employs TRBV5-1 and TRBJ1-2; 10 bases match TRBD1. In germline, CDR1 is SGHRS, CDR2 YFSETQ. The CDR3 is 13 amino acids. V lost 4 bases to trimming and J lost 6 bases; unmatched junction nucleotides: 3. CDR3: CASSRQGADGYTF. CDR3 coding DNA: TGCGCCAGCAGCAGACAGGGGGCGGATGGCTACACCTTC.

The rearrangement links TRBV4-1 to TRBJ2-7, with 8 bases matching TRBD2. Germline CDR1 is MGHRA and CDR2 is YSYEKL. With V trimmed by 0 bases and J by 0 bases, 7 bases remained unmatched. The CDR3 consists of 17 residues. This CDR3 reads CASSQDRSGGSSYEQYF. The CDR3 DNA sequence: TGCGCCAGCAGCCAAGATCGGTCGGGGGGGAGCTCCTACGAGCAGTACTTC.

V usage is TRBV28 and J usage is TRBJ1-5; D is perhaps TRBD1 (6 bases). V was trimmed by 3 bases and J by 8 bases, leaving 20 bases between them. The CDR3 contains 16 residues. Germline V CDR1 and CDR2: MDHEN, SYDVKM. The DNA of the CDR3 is TGTGCCAGCAGTTTGGCGGGGGGCGGTAGAAGAGAGCCCCAGCATTTT. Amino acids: CASSLAGGGRREPQHF.

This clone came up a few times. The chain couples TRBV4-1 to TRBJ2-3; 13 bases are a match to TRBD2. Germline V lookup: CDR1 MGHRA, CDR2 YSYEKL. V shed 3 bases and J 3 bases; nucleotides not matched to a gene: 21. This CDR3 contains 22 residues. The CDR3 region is CASSQGRSKLAGGVRGTDTQYF. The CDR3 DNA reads TGCGCCAGCAGCCAGGGTCGATCAAAACTAGCGGGAGGGGTACGAGGTACAGATACGCAGTATTTT.

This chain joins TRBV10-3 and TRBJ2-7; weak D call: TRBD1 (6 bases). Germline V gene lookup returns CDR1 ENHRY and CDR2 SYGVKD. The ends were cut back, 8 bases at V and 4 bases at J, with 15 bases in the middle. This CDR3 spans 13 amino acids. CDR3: CAIARDTLYEQYF. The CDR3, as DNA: TGTGCCATCGCCCGGGACACTTTATACGAGCAGTACTTC.

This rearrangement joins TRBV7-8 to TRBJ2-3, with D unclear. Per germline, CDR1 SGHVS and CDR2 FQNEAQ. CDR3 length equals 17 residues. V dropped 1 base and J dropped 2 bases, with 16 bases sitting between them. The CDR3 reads CASSLVTGQAFTDTQYF. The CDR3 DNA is TGTGCCAGCAGCTTAGTCACTGGTCAAGCCTTCACAGATACGCAGTATTTT.

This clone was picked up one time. The CDR3 nucleotides read TGTGCCACCAGCAGAGATCTACTAGCGGATCCCTATGAGCAGTTCTTC. Encoded protein: CATSRDLLADPYEQFF. This chain joins TRBV15 and TRBJ2-1, with TRBD2 identical over 8 bases. The V and J ends lost 0 bases and 8 bases, in that order; junction bases with no gene match: 9. The CDR3 extends over 16 amino acids. CDR1 LNHNV and CDR2 YYDKDF come from the germline V gene (reference sequence).